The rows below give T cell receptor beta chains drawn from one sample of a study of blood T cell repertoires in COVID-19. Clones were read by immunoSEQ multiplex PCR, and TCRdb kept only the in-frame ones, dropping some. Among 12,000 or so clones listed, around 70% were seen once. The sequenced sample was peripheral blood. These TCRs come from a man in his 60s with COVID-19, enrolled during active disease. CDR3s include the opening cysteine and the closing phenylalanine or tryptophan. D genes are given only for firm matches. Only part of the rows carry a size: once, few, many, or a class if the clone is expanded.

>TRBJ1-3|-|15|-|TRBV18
TGTGCCAGCTCACCGTCCCAGGGCGCTGGAAACACCATATATTTT
CASSPSQGAGNTIYF
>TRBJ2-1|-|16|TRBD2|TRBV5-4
TGTGCCAGCAGCTTGCCCGGACTAGCGGGGAACAATGAGCAGTTCTTC
CASSLPGLAGNNEQFF
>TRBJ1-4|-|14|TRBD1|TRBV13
TGTGCCAGCAGGGAGAGGGGGCTAGGGGAAAAACTGTTTTTT
CASRERGLGEKLFF
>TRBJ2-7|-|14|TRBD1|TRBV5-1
TGCGCCAGCAGCTTGGGGGACAGATTCTACGAGCAGTACTTC
CASSLGDRFYEQYF
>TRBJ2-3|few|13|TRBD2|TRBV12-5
TGTGCTAGCTCTCTAGCGGGCACAGATACGCAGTATTTT
CASSLAGTDTQYF
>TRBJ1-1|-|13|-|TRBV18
TGTGCCAGCTCACCGTCCGGGGGCACTGAAGCTTTCTTT
CASSPSGGTEAFF
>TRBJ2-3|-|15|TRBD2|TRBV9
TGTGCCAGCAGCGCCGGACTAGCGGACACAGATACGCAGTATTTT
CASSAGLADTDTQYF
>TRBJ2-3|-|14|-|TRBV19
TGTGCCAGTAGTATCGAGCGGGGCACAGATACGCAGTATTTT
CASSIERGTDTQYF
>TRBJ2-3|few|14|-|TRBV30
TGTGCCTGGAGGAACACACAGGGTCCAGATACGCAGTATTTT
CAWRNTQGPDTQYF
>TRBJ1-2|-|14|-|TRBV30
TGTGCCTGGAGTGAATGGGGTTTCGGGGATGGCTACACCTTC
CAWSEWGFGDGYTF
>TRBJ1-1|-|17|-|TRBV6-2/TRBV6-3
TGTGCCAGCAGTTACTCGCAGGGGACGCTCTGGGTGGCTGAAGCTTTCTTT
CASSYSQGTLWVAEAFF
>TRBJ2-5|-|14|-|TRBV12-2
TGTGCAAGTCGCTTAGCGCACAGGGGAGAGACCCAGTACTTC
CASRLAHRGETQYF
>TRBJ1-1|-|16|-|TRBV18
TGTGCCAGCTCACCACGGCTGGGAGAGATGAACACTGAAGCTTTCTTT
CASSPRLGEMNTEAFF
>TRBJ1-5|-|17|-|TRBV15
TGTGCCACCAGCAGGCCCCACGCAGGGGTTAGCAATCAGCCCCAGCATTTT
CATSRPHAGVSNQPQHF
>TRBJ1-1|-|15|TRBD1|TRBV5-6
TGTGCCAGCAGCTTGGGAGGGACAGGCCCCACTGAAGCTTTCTTT
CASSLGGTGPTEAFF
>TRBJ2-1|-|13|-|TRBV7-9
TGTGCCAGCAGCCTGGGACTTGGCTATGAGCAGTTCTTC
CASSLGLGYEQFF
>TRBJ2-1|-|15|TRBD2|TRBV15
TGTGCCACCCGACAAACTAGCGGGGGTGGGAATGAGCAGTTCTTC
CATRQTSGGGNEQFF
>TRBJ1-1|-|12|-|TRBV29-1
TGCAGCGTTGGGGCGACAGGCACTGAAGCTTTCTTT
CSVGATGTEAFF
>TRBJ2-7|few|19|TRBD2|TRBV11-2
TGTGCCAGCAGCTTAGAGGCCAGTCGGGGACTAGCGGGGAACTACGAGCAGTACTTC
CASSLEASRGLAGNYEQYF
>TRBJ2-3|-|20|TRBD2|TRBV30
TGTGCCTGGAGTGTACGACGGCTAGCGGGAGCCCCCTACCCAACAGATACGCAGTATTTT
CAWSVRRLAGAPYPTDTQYF
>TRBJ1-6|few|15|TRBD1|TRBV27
TGTGCCAGCAGTTTATACAGGGGAAGGGATTCACCCCTCCACTTT
CASSLYRGRDSPLHF
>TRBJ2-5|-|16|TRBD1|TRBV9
TGTGCCAGCAGCGTTAGGGCAGGGGGCTTCCAAGAGACCCAGTACTTC
CASSVRAGGFQETQYF
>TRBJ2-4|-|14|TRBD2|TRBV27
TGTGCCAGCAGGGGACTACGGGGGAACAACATTCAGTACTTC
CASRGLRGNNIQYF
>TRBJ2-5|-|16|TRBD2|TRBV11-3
TGTGCCAGCAGCGCCGGACTAGCGGGAGGGGAGGAGACCCAGTACTTC
CASSAGLAGGEETQYF
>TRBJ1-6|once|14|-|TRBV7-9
TGTGCCAGCAGCGGGCGACGCCCGGAGGCACCCCTCCACTTT
CASSGRRPEAPLHF
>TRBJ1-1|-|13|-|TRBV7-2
TGTGCCAGCAGCTTAGATTACAGCTACCCAGCTTTCTTT
CASSLDYSYPAFF
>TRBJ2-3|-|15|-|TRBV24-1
TGTGCCACCAGTGATTTAGGGCAGGGCGCAGATACGCAGTATTTT
CATSDLGQGADTQYF
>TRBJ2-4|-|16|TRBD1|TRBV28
TGTGCCAGCAGTTTTCCCCTAGGACAGGGAGGAAACATTCAGTACTTC
CASSFPLGQGGNIQYF
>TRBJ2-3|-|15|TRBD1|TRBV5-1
TGCGCCAGCAGCAGGGACAGGGGGCAAACAGATACGCAGTATTTT
CASSRDRGQTDTQYF
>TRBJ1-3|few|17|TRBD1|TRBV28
TGTGCCAGCAGTTTAAGACAGGGGTTGACCTCTGGAAACACCATATATTTT
CASSLRQGLTSGNTIYF
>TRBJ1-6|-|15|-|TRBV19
TGTGCCAGTAGTCCCAGACAGGTCAATAATTCACCCCTCCACTTT
CASSPRQVNNSPLHF
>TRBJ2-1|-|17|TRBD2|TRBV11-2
TGTGCCAGCAGCTTAGATCTACCCCTAGCGGGGGACAATGAGCAGTTCTTC
CASSLDLPLAGDNEQFF
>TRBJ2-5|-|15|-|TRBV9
TGTGCCAGCAGCCCTCGAGGGGGGGGGCCGGTGACCCAGTACTTC
CASSPRGGGPVTQYF
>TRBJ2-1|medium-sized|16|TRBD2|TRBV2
TGTGCCAGCAGTGAAGGTTTAGCGGGAGGGCCAGGGGAGCAGTTCTTC
CASSEGLAGGPGEQFF
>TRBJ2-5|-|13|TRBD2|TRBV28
TGTGCCAGCAGTGGACTAGGCAAAGAGACCCAGTACTTC
CASSGLGKETQYF
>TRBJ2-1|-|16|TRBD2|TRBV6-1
TGTGCCAGCAGTGAACCTAGCGGGAGGGCCTACAATGAGCAGTTCTTC
CASSEPSGRAYNEQFF
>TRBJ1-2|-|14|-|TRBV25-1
TGTGCCAGCAGTGAAGGGGGGGGGCTGTATGGCTACACCTTC
CASSEGGGLYGYTF
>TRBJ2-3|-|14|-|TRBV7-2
TGTGCCAGCAGCTTAGGAGGTCGGGGAGATACGCAGTATTTT
CASSLGGRGDTQYF
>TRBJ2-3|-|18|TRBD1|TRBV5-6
TGTGCCAGCAGCCCTCTCGCTCTCGAGGACAGGGGCACAGATACGCAGTATTTT
CASSPLALEDRGTDTQYF
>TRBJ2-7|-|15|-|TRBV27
TGTGCCAGCAGTTTAGAGGGGGTCCCCTCCTACGAGCAGTACTTC
CASSLEGVPSYEQYF
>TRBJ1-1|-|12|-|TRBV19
TGTGCCAGTAGCCTAGGGGACACTGAAGCTTTCTTT
CASSLGDTEAFF
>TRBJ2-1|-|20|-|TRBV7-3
TGTGCCAGCAGCTTAACCCTTGTCGACTCAGGGGCGGAAATTTTGAATGAGCAGTTCTTC
CASSLTLVDSGAEILNEQFF
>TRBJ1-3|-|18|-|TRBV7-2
TGTGCCAGCAGCTTAGCGGGGTTTGGACATGCCTCTGGAAACACCATATATTTT
CASSLAGFGHASGNTIYF
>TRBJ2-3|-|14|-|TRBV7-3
TGTGCCAGCAGCCCCCGGACTTCCCCAGATACGCAGTATTTT
CASSPRTSPDTQYF
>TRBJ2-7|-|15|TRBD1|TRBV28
TGTGCCAGCAGTTTATTCGGACAGGGGACGAACGAGCAGTACTTC
CASSLFGQGTNEQYF
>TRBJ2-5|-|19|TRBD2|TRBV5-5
TGTGCCAGCAGCTTGGGACTAGCGGGAGGGTCCACATTTCAAGAGACCCAGTACTTC
CASSLGLAGGSTFQETQYF
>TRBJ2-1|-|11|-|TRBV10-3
TGTGCCATCACCGACACAGGGGAGCAGTTCTTC
CAITDTGEQFF
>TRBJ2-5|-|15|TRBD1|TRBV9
TGTGCCAGCAGCGTAGCCTGGACAGGCCAAGAGACCCAGTACTTC
CASSVAWTGQETQYF
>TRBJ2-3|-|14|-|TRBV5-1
TGCGCCAGCAGCTTGGACGGCAGGACAGATACGCAGTATTTT
CASSLDGRTDTQYF
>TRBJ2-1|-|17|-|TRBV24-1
TGTGCCACCAGCACCGGGAGTCCCCTTAGCTCCTACAATGAGCAGTTCTTC
CATSTGSPLSSYNEQFF
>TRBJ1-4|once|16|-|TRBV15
TGTGCCACCAGCGGACCCGTGACAGGCCTAGGGGAAAAACTGTTTTTT
CATSGPVTGLGEKLFF
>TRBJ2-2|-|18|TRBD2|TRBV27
TGTGCCAGCAGTCGGCGGCTAGCGGGGGGATCGAACACCGGGGAGCTGTTTTTT
CASSRRLAGGSNTGELFF
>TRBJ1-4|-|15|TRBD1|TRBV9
TGTGCCAGCAGCGCCGGACAGGTGGCTAATGAAAAACTGTTTTTT
CASSAGQVANEKLFF
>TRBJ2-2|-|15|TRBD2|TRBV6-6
TGTGCCAGCAGGACTAGCGGGGTGAACACCGGGGAGCTGTTTTTT
CASRTSGVNTGELFF
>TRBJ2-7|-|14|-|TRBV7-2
TGTGCCAGCAGCTTAACCAGGGCCTACTACGAGCAGTACTTC
CASSLTRAYYEQYF
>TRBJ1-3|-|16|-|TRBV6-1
TGTGCCAGCAGTGAAGGCACGCAGTACTCTGGAAACACCATATATTTT
CASSEGTQYSGNTIYF
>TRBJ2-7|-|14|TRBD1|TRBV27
TGTGCCAGCAGCCTGGGACAGGGACTCTACGAGCAGTACTTC
CASSLGQGLYEQYF
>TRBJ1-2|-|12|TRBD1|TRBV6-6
TGTGCCAGCAACCAGGGGGTCTATGGCTACACCTTC
CASNQGVYGYTF
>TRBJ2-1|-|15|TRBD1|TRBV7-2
TGTGCCAGCAGGCCCCGGACAGGGACGTACAATGAGCAGTTCTTC
CASRPRTGTYNEQFF
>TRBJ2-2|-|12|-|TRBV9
TGTGCCAGCAGCGACTTCACCGGGGAGCTGTTTTTT
CASSDFTGELFF